The sequence of this T cell receptor beta chain was determined in a study of blood T cell repertoires in COVID-19. Study context: T cells, B-cell-depleted T cells, or PBMCs provided the cDNA or gDNA that served as material.

In the authors' workflow: Scientists estimated how many nucleated cells there were by amplifying reference gene primers. The repertoire was sequenced with immunoSEQ multiplex PCR; TCRdb's copy has only in-frame clones and lacks some. The D gene and trimming were derived from the DNA, and the V and J assignments and clone size from that table. The table has approximately 110,000 clones, roughly 90% seen once. During active infection, Seattle patients enrolled and were then monitored through disease. Germline V gives CDR1 SGHTA, CDR2 FQGTGA. V was pared by 3 bases and J by 3 bases, with 9 bases of the junction left unmatched. The CDR3 length is 17 residues.

The material sequenced was peripheral blood. The rearrangement uses TRBV7-3 and TRBJ2-3, with 10 bases identical to TRBD2. This receptor was identified in a man in his forties or fifties with COVID-19, enrolled during active disease. Here the CDR3 reads CASSFLPAGGRTDTQYF. The CDR3, as DNA: TGTGCCAGCAGCTTCCTTCCAGCGGGAGGGCGGACAGATACGCAGTATTTT.